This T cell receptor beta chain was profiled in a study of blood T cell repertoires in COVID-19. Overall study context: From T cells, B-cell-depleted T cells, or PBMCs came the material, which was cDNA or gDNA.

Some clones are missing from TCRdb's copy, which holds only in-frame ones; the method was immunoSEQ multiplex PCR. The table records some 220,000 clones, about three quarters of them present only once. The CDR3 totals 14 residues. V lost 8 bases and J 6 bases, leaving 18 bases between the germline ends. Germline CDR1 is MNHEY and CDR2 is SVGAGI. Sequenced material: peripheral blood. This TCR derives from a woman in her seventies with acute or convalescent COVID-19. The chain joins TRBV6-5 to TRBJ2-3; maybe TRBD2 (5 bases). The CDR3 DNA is TGTGCCAGCCAATTAACTAGTCTGACGGATACGCAGTATTTT. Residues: CASQLTSLTDTQYF.